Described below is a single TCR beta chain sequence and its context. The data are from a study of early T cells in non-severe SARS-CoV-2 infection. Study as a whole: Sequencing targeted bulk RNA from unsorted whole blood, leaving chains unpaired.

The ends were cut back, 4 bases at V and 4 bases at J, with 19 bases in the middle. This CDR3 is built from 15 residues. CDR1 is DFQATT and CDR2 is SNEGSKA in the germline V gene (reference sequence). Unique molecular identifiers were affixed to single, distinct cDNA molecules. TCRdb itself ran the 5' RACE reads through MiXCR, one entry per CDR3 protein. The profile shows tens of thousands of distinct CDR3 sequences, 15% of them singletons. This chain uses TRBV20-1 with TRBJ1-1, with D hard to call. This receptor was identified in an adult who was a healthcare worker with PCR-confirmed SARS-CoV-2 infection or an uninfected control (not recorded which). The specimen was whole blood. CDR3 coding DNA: TGCAGTGCTACATACGGGCCCGTGGGATCCACTGAAGCTTTCTTT. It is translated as CSATYGPVGSTEAFF.